What follows is one T cell receptor (beta chain) and its context. The antigen is unknown. The treatment here: oral pan-JAK inhibitor, 5-10 mg twice daily. RNA was isolated and reverse transcribed to cDNA, the sequencing template. This table comes from immunoSEQ multiplex PCR, and its TCRdb copy is limited to in-frame clones, with some not included. The sample lists 200,000 to 250,000 clones; 35% to 40% were seen once. These data originate in a study of CD8+ T cells in alopecia areata. Study-wide results and limits: Under tofacitinib, numerous expanded lesional clonotypes remained detectable in scalp and blood. Lesional scalp exceeded normal scalp in clonality, especially in alopecia totalis/universalis.

With 5 bases clipped from V and 4 bases from J, the junction kept 16 bases outside the gene matches. The germline V gene has CDR1 MNHEY and CDR2 SMNVEV (reference sequence). The CDR3 is made up of 17 amino acids. This sequence originates from a human donor with alopecia areata. This sample comprised CD4+ T cells sorted from blood, obtained at approximately week 34, from a patient treated with tofacitinib. The chain joins TRBV27 to TRBJ1-1, with TRBD1 matching over 7 bases. The CDR3 coding sequence is TGTGCCAGCAGTCTATACGACAGGGTAGGTGGTCCCACTGAAGCTTTCTTT. Protein: CASSLYDRVGGPTEAFF.